This T cell receptor beta chain was documented in a study of blood T cell repertoires in COVID-19. Study at large: PBMCs, B-cell-depleted T cells, or T cells were the source of the cDNA or gDNA that made up the material.

Per the original methods: Researchers report that nucleated cell counts were estimated from reference gene primer amplification. Using immunoSEQ multiplex PCR, the repertoire was profiled, and TCRdb retains in-frame clones only, with some absent. V and J calls and clone size are those listed in that table; D and trimming were worked out from the DNA. The sample shows over 250,000 clones, around 90% of them seen only once. Allocation to cohorts depended on clinical history reported by the participants. Among Cohort 3 donors, those recovered had two negative PCRs, clearance, or symptom resolution. This CDR3 is 15 amino acids long. Trimming removed 6 bases at V and 1 base at J, with 10 bases between. Germline V lookup: CDR1 MNHEY, CDR2 SVGAGI.

This sequence originates from a man aged 55 to 70 who had recovered from COVID-19. J is TRBJ2-6 and V is TRBV6-5; no firm D call. Sequencing used PBMCs or T cells enriched from blood (not recorded which). CDR3 loop: CASSYLRSGANVLTF. CDR3 in DNA: TGTGCCAGCAGCTATCTGAGGTCTGGGGCCAACGTCCTGACTTTC.